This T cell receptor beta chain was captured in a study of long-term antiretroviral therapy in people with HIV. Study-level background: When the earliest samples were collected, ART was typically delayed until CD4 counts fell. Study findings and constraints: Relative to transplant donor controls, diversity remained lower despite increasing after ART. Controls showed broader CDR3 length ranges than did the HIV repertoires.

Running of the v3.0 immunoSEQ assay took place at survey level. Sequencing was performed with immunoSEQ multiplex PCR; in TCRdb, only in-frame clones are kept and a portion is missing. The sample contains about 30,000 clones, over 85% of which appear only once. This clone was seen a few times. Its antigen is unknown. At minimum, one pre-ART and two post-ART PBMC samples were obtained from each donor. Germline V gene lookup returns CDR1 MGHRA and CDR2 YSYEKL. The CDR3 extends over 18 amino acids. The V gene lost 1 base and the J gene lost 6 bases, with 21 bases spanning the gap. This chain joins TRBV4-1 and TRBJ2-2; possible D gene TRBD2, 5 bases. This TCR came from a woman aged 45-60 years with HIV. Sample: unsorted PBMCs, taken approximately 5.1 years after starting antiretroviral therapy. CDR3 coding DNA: TGCGCCAGCAGCCAAGTCACCGGGGTGGCAGGCCGGTCCGGGGAGCTGTTTTTT. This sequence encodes CASSQVTGVAGRSGELFF.